Presented here are 7 T cell receptor beta chains from one specimen sequenced in a study of T cell clonotyping in hematopoietic cell transplantation (dated by TCRdb to 2020 to 2023). The receptor library was made with the immunoSEQ multiplex PCR assay. TCRdb's version of the immuneACCESS table is confined to in-frame rearrangements and falls short of the full clone set. An unresolved V gene accounts for under half of the shortfall where checked; the remainder is of unknown origin. The sample table lists roughly 5,400 clones, roughly 85% of them with a count of one. The ten most abundant clones make up about 4% of the sample. In the paper's terms, the time point label means: recipient sample about 28 days before transplant, after cytoreduction. Sequenced here: peripheral blood mononuclear cells, sampled before stem cell transplant. Receptor source: a man aged 60 to 75 with acute myeloid leukemia. Some clones in this sample may be carry-over from other donors' samples.

The rearrangement uses TRBV27 and TRBJ1-5; D possibly corresponds to TRBD1 (5 bases). CDR3 length: 15 residues. Trimming took off 5 bases at V and 2 bases at J, with 13 bases between the two ends. Looked up from germline, CDR1 is MNHEY and CDR2 is SMNVEV (reference sequence). The CDR3 loop is CASSPIWGGNQPQHF. The CDR3 nucleotides read TGTGCCAGCAGTCCCATATGGGGGGGCAATCAGCCCCAGCATTTT.

This chain joins TRBV27 and TRBJ1-4, with D possibly being TRBD1 (6 bases). Germline lookup yields CDR1 MNHEY and CDR2 SMNVEV (reference sequence). There are 15 residues in the CDR3. Trimming removed 4 bases from V and 3 bases from J, with 12 bases in between. CDR3 in amino acids: CASSSNRAANEKLFF. The CDR3 bases are TGTGCCAGCAGTTCGAACAGGGCAGCTAATGAAAAACTGTTTTTT.

The gene calls are TRBV15 and TRBJ2-1, with 8 positions matching TRBD1. The CDR3 is 15 amino acids. Germline loops: CDR1 LNHNV, CDR2 YYDKDF (reference sequence). Losses at the gene ends were 1 base for V and 9 bases for J; bases not matched to a gene: 8. This CDR3 reads CATSRADRVLGEQFF. CDR3 DNA: TGTGCCACCAGCAGAGCGGACAGGGTACTGGGTGAGCAGTTCTTC.

V gene TRBV7-2 combines with J gene TRBJ1-6, with D possibly TRBD1 on 5 matching bases. From germline, CDR1 is SGHTA and CDR2 FQGNSA. The CDR3 is 19 amino acids. V lost 6 bases and J 7 bases, leaving 28 bases between the germline ends. This CDR3 is CASSSHAQTRGAGNSPLHF. For the CDR3, the DNA is TGTGCCAGCAGTTCACACGCACAGACCCGCGGTGCAGGGAATTCACCCCTCCACTTT. Based on the CDR3 plus reference TRBV7-2 and TRBJ1-6, the full variable domain is GAGVSQSPSNKVTEKGKDVELRCDPISGHTALYWYRQSLGQGLEFLIYFQGNSAPDKSGLPSDRFSAERTGGSVSTLTIQRTQQEDSAVYLCASSSHAQTRGAGNSPLHFGNGTRLTVT.

The chain has TRBV2 and TRBJ2-1; 8 bases agree with TRBD2. The V segment lost 7 bases and the J segment 1 base; nucleotides outside the gene matches: 6. This CDR3 contains 15 residues. Per the germline V gene, CDR1 is SNHLY and CDR2 is FYNNEI. The CDR3 nucleotides are TGTGCCAGCATCGGGGGGGCCGGATCCTACAATGAGCAGTTCTTC. This translates into CASIGGAGSYNEQFF.

The V call is TRBV5-4, the J call TRBJ1-1, with no clear D. The CDR3 covers 11 residues. Per the germline V gene, CDR1 is SGHNT and CDR2 is YYREEE (reference sequence). Between the trimmed V and J ends, which lost 4 bases and 1 base, there was a span of 2 bases. Here the CDR3 reads CASSQNTEAFF. DNA of the CDR3: TGTGCCAGCAGCCAGAACACTGAAGCTTTCTTT.

The rearrangement uses TRBV29-1 and TRBJ1-1, with D hard to call. Trimming removed 5 bases from V and 0 bases from J, with 10 bases in between. CDR3 length: 13 residues. Germline loops: CDR1 SQVTM, CDR2 ANQGSEA. The CDR3 bases are TGCAGCGTTAAGGGAGGGCTGAACACTGAAGCTTTCTTT. Encoded protein: CSVKGGLNTEAFF.